Following are 23 T cell receptor beta chains from one sample sequenced in a study of CD8 T cells in Susac syndrome. RNA totalling about 0.5 to 1 ug underwent reverse transcription with random hexamers. Via MiXCR, TCRdb re-called the immunoSEQ multiplex PCR reads, giving one row per CDR3 protein. The repertoire holds around 270,000 distinct CDR3 sequences, around 91% seen once, with around 0.18% in the top ten. The sample was CD8+ T cells from PBMCs. The receptors come from a human donor with multiple sclerosis.

This clonotype turned up a few times. The chain links TRBV12-3 or TRBV12-4 to TRBJ2-7; D remains unclear. Trimming took off 3 bases at V and 2 bases at J, with 2 bases between the two ends. This CDR3 is 11 amino acids long. CDR3 bases: TGTGCCAGCAGTTTTACCTACGAGCAGTACTTC. Residues: CASSFTYEQYF.

V usage is TRBV20-1 and J usage is TRBJ2-1; 8 nucleotides match TRBD2. This CDR3 is 23 amino acids long. With V trimmed by 0 bases and J by 0 bases, 25 bases remained unmatched. CDR1 DFQATT and CDR2 SNEGSKA come from the germline V gene (reference sequence). The CDR3 bases are TGCAGTGCTAGAGATATTGCGGGAGGTCCATTTGGGAGGGGGGAGAGCTCCTACAATGAGCAGTTCTTC. It codes for CSARDIAGGPFGRGESSYNEQFF.

This sequence joins TRBV7-2 and TRBJ2-1; tentative D call: TRBD2 (5 bases). Germline CDR1 is SGHTA and CDR2 is FQGNSA. V was trimmed by 1 base and J by 2 bases, leaving 12 bases between them. The CDR3 contains 16 residues. The CDR3 sequence: CASSLVGGPPYNEQFF. As DNA, the CDR3 is TGTGCCAGCAGCTTAGTTGGCGGGCCCCCCTACAATGAGCAGTTCTTC.

The CDR3 spells CASSYISRASEQYF. DNA of the CDR3: TGTGCCAGCAGTTACATTAGTCGAGCAAGCGAGCAGTACTTC. The chain links TRBV6-2 or TRBV6-3 to TRBJ2-7; D ambiguous. The germline CDR1 and CDR2 sequences are MNHEY and SVGEGT. The V and J ends lost 2 bases and 6 bases respectively, with 14 bases between them. This CDR3 region has 14 residues.

V is TRBV7-2 and J is TRBJ2-3, with TRBD2 matching 13 bases. In germline, CDR1 is SGHTA, CDR2 FQGNSA. The CDR3 is 18 amino acids. V shed 5 bases, J shed 5 bases, and the junction held 13 bases outside the gene matches. The CDR3 coding sequence is TGTGCCAGCAGCCCCAAGGGACTAGCGGGGATTGTCGGAGATACGCAGTATTTT. This encodes CASSPKGLAGIVGDTQYF.

CDR3 amino acids: CSVLGQGSSGELFF. The CDR3 DNA reads as TGCAGCGTTCTAGGACAGGGTTCGTCTGGGGAGCTGTTTTTT. This chain uses TRBV29-1 with TRBJ2-2; 8 bases agree with TRBD1. CDR1 is SQVTM, CDR2 ANQGSEA, per germline. The CDR3 spans 14 residues. After removal of 5 bases from V and 8 bases from J, the junction contained 10 bases not matched to a gene.

V usage is TRBV3-1 and J usage is TRBJ1-2; D remains unclear. V dropped 1 base and J dropped 7 bases, with 16 bases sitting between them. The CDR3 spans 15 residues. CDR1 is LGHDT and CDR2 is YNNKEL in the germline V gene (reference sequence). The CDR3 coding sequence is TGTGCCAGCAGCCAAGGCGTTCTTACGGGTGCTGGCTACACCTTC. This translates into CASSQGVLTGAGYTF.

The chain joins TRBV20-1 to TRBJ2-5; tentative D call: TRBD2 (5 bases). CDR1 is DFQATT and CDR2 is SNEGSKA in the germline V gene (reference sequence). The CDR3 has 14 amino acids. The V and J ends lost 1 base and 2 bases respectively, with 11 bases between them. The CDR3 sequence is CSARAGMPQETQYF. The CDR3, as DNA: TGCAGTGCTAGAGCGGGAATGCCACAAGAGACCCAGTACTTC.

This chain uses TRBV12-3 or TRBV12-4 with TRBJ2-7; unclear D gene. The CDR3 consists of 13 residues. The V end lost 2 bases, the J end lost 2 bases, and 7 bases lay between the germline ends. The DNA for the CDR3 is TGTGCCAGCAGTTTATCTGTCACCTACGAGCAGTACTTC. This codes for CASSLSVTYEQYF.

The V gene is TRBV6-5, the J gene TRBJ2-5; possible D gene TRBD1, 6 bases. The germline gives CDR1 MNHEY, CDR2 SVGAGI. V lost 0 bases and J lost 7, with 12 bases in between. The CDR3 contains 14 residues. Written as DNA, the CDR3 is TGTGCCAGCAGTTACTCATCAGGGGAAGGGACCCAGTACTTC. Amino acids: CASSYSSGEGTQYF.

The V call is TRBV28, the J call TRBJ2-1; no clear D. The CDR3 spans 12 residues. The V end lost 10 bases, the J end lost 8 bases, and 15 bases lay between the germline ends. CDR1 is MDHEN, CDR2 SYDVKM, per germline. The CDR3 protein is CATWRPRDEQFF. CDR3 bases: TGTGCCACCTGGCGGCCCCGGGATGAGCAGTTCTTC.

This chain uses TRBV7-9 with TRBJ1-1, with D unresolved. Trimming left V 5 bases short and J 0 bases short, with 13 bases between. CDR3 size: 15 residues. CDR1 and CDR2 (germline): SEHNR, FQNEAQ (reference sequence). CDR3 region: CASSPSRGLNTEAFF. Written as DNA, the CDR3 is TGTGCCAGCAGCCCCTCCAGAGGGCTGAACACTGAAGCTTTCTTT.

The chain combines TRBV20-1 with TRBJ2-5; a weak D match, TRBD2 (6 bases). Per the germline V gene, CDR1 is DFQATT and CDR2 is SNEGSKA (reference sequence). This CDR3 has 15 amino acids. The ends were cut back, 3 bases at V and 3 bases at J, with 17 bases in the middle. This chain's CDR3 is CSARDGDSVKETQYF. For the CDR3, the DNA is TGCAGTGCTAGGGACGGGGACTCCGTGAAAGAGACCCAGTACTTC.

This sequence joins TRBV11-2 and TRBJ2-1; D not certain. Germline CDR1 SGHAT, CDR2 FQNNGV. The CDR3 is 12 residues long. V was clipped by 3 bases and J by 9 bases, with 9 bases between them. The CDR3 sequence: CASSFTRGEQFF. The CDR3 DNA reads as TGTGCCAGCAGCTTTACCCGCGGTGAGCAGTTCTTC.

This clonotype is a singleton in its sample. The chain carries TRBV2 and TRBJ2-1; a possible D gene is TRBD1 (6 bases). CDR3 size: 12 residues. V dropped 7 bases and J dropped 8 bases, with 12 bases sitting between them. CDR1 SNHLY and CDR2 FYNNEI come from the germline V gene. The CDR3 DNA is TGTGCCAGCACCCCGGACAGCTATGAGCAGTTCTTC. Translated: CASTPDSYEQFF.

The chain is built from TRBV3-1 and TRBJ2-5, with D unresolved. This CDR3 is built from 15 residues. Germline lookup yields CDR1 LGHDT and CDR2 YNNKEL (reference sequence). V dropped 5 bases and J dropped 4 bases, with 17 bases sitting between them. Here the CDR3 DNA reads TGTGCCAGCAGCGATGAGAGTAGCCGCGGAGAGACCCAGTACTTC. Its translation: CASSDESSRGETQYF.

This chain joins TRBV6-2 or TRBV6-3 and TRBJ2-7; TRBD2 matches 7 bases. This CDR3 has 18 amino acids. Looked up from germline, CDR1 is MNHEY and CDR2 is SVGEGT. J gave up 3 bases and V 2 bases, and 16 bases lay outside the gene matches. The CDR3 sequence is CASSYEVGRGGSFYEQYF. CDR3 nucleotides: TGTGCCAGCAGTTACGAGGTGGGACGGGGCGGGAGCTTCTACGAGCAGTACTTC.

In this sample, this clonotype turned up once. The rearrangement uses TRBV20-1 and TRBJ2-3, with no clear D. CDR3 length: 14 amino acids. V gave up 6 bases and J gave up 4 bases, with 17 bases separating them. CDR1 is DFQATT, CDR2 SNEGSKA, per germline (reference sequence). The CDR3 sequence: CSALDGPTADTQYF. Here the CDR3 DNA reads TGCAGTGCCTTAGACGGCCCGACCGCAGATACGCAGTATTTT.

This rearrangement joins TRBV10-3 to TRBJ2-7; no reliable D call. CDR1 is ENHRY and CDR2 is SYGVKD in the germline V gene. The CDR3 has 12 residues. The V and J ends lost 6 bases and 6 bases respectively, with 12 bases between them. The CDR3 DNA is TGTGCCATCAGCCCTAGTCGACCCGAGCAGTACTTC. The encoded protein is CAISPSRPEQYF.

This rearrangement joins TRBV27 to TRBJ2-1; 11 nucleotides match TRBD2. CDR3 length: 14 amino acids. V lost 5 bases to trimming and J lost 16 bases; unmatched junction nucleotides: 13. Per germline, CDR1 MNHEY and CDR2 SMNVEV (reference sequence). CDR3 protein: CASSPSLFLAGGFF. CDR3 DNA sequence: TGTGCCAGCAGTCCCTCATTATTTCTAGCGGGAGGTTTCTTC.

This chain uses TRBV6-1 with TRBJ1-5; D gene ambiguous. V dropped 7 bases and J dropped 6 bases, with 16 bases sitting between them. The CDR3 covers 14 residues. Germline values: CDR1 MNHNS, CDR2 SASEGT. The CDR3 region is CASNPITGIQPQHF. CDR3 DNA sequence: TGTGCCAGCAATCCCATCACGGGGATTCAGCCCCAGCATTTT.

This clonotype has just one count. The chain carries TRBV27 and TRBJ2-7; the D is unclear. V lost 7 bases, J lost 3 bases, and 10 bases lay in between. The length of the CDR3 is 12 residues. Looked up from germline, CDR1 is MNHEY and CDR2 is SMNVEV (reference sequence). The CDR3 DNA sequence: TGTGCCAGCAAGGGCTCGTTCTACGAGCAGTACTTC. It is translated as CASKGSFYEQYF.

The rearrangement uses TRBV9 and TRBJ2-5; tentative D call: TRBD1 (6 bases). Germline V gives CDR1 SGDLS, CDR2 YYNGEE. This CDR3 is 15 amino acids long. V dropped 0 bases and J dropped 0 bases, with 9 bases sitting between them. DNA for the CDR3: TGTGCCAGCAGCGTAGGTGGGGGCTACCAAGAGACCCAGTACTTC. Translated: CASSVGGGYQETQYF.